Reported below is one T cell receptor beta chain. The data were taken from a study of blood T cell repertoires in COVID-19. As for the study in general: Spain, Italy and the United States supplied samples that represented acute and convalescent COVID-19. The cDNA or gDNA used as material had been derived from T cells, B-cell-depleted T cells, or PBMCs.

The CDR3 loop spans 15 amino acids. Germline assignment: CDR1 MNHEY and CDR2 SMNVEV (reference sequence). Trimming took off 6 bases at V and 1 base at J, with 14 bases between the two ends. Per the original methods: Amplification from reference gene primers served as the basis for estimated nucleated cell counts. Sequencing used immunoSEQ multiplex PCR; TCRdb keeps in-frame clones, though not all of them. V, J and clone size derive from that table, while D and trimming were established from the DNA sequence. The table has some 150,000 clones, 80% to 85% seen once; the top ten hold 30% to 45%. J is TRBJ2-3 and V is TRBV27; the D gene is possibly TRBD2 (5 bases). This clonotype was obtained from a human donor in a cohort sampled during active COVID-19. Sequenced material: peripheral blood. The CDR3 sequence is CASSPPGLGTDTQYF. In DNA, the CDR3 is TGTGCCAGCAGCCCTCCGGGGTTGGGCACAGATACGCAGTATTTT.